The clone carrying this TCR beta chain came up a few times. Its antigen remains unidentified. Combining a sample-barcoded 5' primer with a J-beta primer mix, a second PCR ran for about 6 to 11 cycles. Each CDR3 protein is one row after TCRdb ran MiXCR on the 5' RACE reads. The sample holds 1 million or so distinct CDR3 sequences, under 30% seen once. This specimen comes from a study of blood T cells in healthy people across ages. The study's findings and limits: What prevented conclusive comparison of naive and antigen-experienced cells was that PBMCs were unsorted.

The V gene's germline CDR1 is DFQATT and CDR2 SNEGSKA (reference sequence). The CDR3 spans 15 residues. These data also featured in a second study, about T cells of mothers and their children. As that study records: Not a single persistent microchimeric T cell clone was detected.

This sequence joins TRBV20-1 and TRBJ2-5; 10 bases fit TRBD2. Near its end, the DNA agrees better with TRBJ2-7, so the J call may be wrong. This clonotype was sampled from a girl aged 2 to 10 in good health. The material sequenced was blood. The CDR3 loop is CSAFLAGAWDYEQYF. CDR3 bases: TGCAGTGCTTTCCTAGCGGGAGCCTGGGACTACGAGCAGTACTTC.